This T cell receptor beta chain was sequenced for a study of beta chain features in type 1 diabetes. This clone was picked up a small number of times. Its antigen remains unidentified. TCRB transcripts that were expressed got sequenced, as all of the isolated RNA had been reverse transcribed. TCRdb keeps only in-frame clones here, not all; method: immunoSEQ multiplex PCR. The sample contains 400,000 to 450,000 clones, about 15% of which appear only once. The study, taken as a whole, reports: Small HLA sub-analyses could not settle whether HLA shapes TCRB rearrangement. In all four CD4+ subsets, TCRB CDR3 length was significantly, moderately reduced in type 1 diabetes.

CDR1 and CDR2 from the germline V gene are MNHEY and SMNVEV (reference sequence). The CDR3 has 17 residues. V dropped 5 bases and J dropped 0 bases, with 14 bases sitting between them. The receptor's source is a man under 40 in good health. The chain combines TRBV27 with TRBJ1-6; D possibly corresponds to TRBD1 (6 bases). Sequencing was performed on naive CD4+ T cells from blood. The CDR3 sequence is CASSPWQGSSYNSPLHF. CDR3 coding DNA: TGTGCCAGCAGTCCCTGGCAGGGGTCCTCCTATAATTCACCCCTCCACTTT.